This T cell receptor beta chain was captured by sequencing in a study of shared clonotypes between healthy human individuals. Assay: immunoSEQ multiplex PCR; the TCRdb copy retains only in-frame clones and omits some. The table includes 1,400,000 or so clones, approximately 98.5% detected once. Germline V CDR1 and CDR2: SGHTA, FQGTGA. This CDR3 has 14 amino acids. The V end was cut by 1 base, the J end by 6 bases, with 13 bases between. The chain couples TRBV7-3 to TRBJ2-7; D perhaps matches TRBD2 (5 bases). The sequencing sample was made of naive CD4+ T cells sorted from blood. Indicated subset: CD45RA+ positively selected. The receptor was isolated from a man aged 25 to 45 in good health. The CDR3 DNA sequence: TGTGCCAGCAGCTTAATAATGGGAGCCGGCGAGCAGTACTTC. This encodes CASSLIMGAGEQYF.